The source of this T cell receptor beta chain is a study of CD8+CD57+ T cells in acquired aplastic anemia. The overall study: The average for DNA from sorted CD4+ and CD8+ cells was roughly 3 ug. In CD4+ cells, healthy donors produced an average of roughly 11 million reads.

CDR1 and CDR2 (germline): LGHDT, YNNKEL (reference sequence). The CDR3 contains 14 residues. With V trimmed by 3 bases and J by 10 bases, 11 bases remained unmatched. This clonotype showed up just a few times. Antigen: not known. Genomic DNA acted as the template from which TCR beta VDJ combination and CDR3 sequence profiling were carried out. TCRdb analysed the reads with MiXCR anew, one entry per CDR3 protein. The table shows about 220,000 distinct CDR3 sequences, with almost 35% occurring only once. Whole-study results and caveats: In common between the patients and the controls were around 29 CD8+ CDR3 sequences. Levels of CD8+ Simpson's diversity were not significantly distinct in patients versus controls.

This sequence joins TRBV3-1 and TRBJ1-1, with TRBD1 identical over 7 bases. This receptor was identified in a human donor in good health, serving as a control. Sequencing was done on a sample of sorted CD4+, CD8+, or CD8+CD57+ T cells (not recorded which) from PBMCs. This CDR3 is CASSHTGTASGAFF. CDR3 nucleotides: TGTGCCAGCAGCCACACCGGGACAGCGTCTGGAGCTTTCTTT.